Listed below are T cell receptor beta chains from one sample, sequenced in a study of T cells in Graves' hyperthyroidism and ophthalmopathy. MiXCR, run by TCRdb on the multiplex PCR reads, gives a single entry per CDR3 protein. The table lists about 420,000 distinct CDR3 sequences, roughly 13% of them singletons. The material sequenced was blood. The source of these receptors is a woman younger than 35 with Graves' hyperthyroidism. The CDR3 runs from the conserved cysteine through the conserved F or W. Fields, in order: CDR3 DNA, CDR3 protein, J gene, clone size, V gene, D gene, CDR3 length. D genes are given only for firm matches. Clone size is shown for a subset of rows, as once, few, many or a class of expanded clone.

CDR3 DNA: TGTGCCAGCAGTTTCGTAGAAGGCACTGAAGCTTTCTTT; CDR3 protein: CASSFVEGTEAFF; J gene: TRBJ1-1; clone size: many; V gene: TRBV27; D gene: .; CDR3 length: 13
CDR3 DNA: TGTGCCAGCAGTTACTTAGCGGGAGAGGGGAGCAATGAGCAGTTCTTC; CDR3 protein: CASSYLAGEGSNEQFF; J gene: TRBJ2-1; clone size: .; V gene: TRBV6-5; D gene: TRBD2; CDR3 length: 16
CDR3 DNA: TGCGCCAGCAGCCAAGATTGGACAGGGATAAACATTCAGTACTTC; CDR3 protein: CASSQDWTGINIQYF; J gene: TRBJ2-4; clone size: few; V gene: TRBV4-3; D gene: TRBD1; CDR3 length: 15
CDR3 DNA: TGCAGTGCTAGTTGGGTACAGGGGGAGGGCGAGCAGTACTTC; CDR3 protein: CSASWVQGEGEQYF; J gene: TRBJ2-7; clone size: many; V gene: TRBV20-1; D gene: .; CDR3 length: 14
CDR3 DNA: TGCAGTGCTCATCTGGGGAGCACTGAAGCTTTCTTT; CDR3 protein: CSAHLGSTEAFF; J gene: TRBJ1-1; clone size: .; V gene: TRBV20-1; D gene: .; CDR3 length: 12
CDR3 DNA: TGTGCCAGCAGCCCTAAACTAGCGGGAGGGCACGAGCAGTACTTC; CDR3 protein: CASSPKLAGGHEQYF; J gene: TRBJ2-7; clone size: few; V gene: TRBV9; D gene: TRBD2; CDR3 length: 15
CDR3 DNA: TGTGCCAGCAGCTTCGCCGGGACAGGGTCCTTTTACGAGCAGTACTTC; CDR3 protein: CASSFAGTGSFYEQYF; J gene: TRBJ2-7; clone size: many; V gene: TRBV7-2; D gene: TRBD1; CDR3 length: 16
CDR3 DNA: TGTGCCTGGAGTGGAACCCCTAGCGGGAGAGCCTTATCCTACGAGCAGTACTTC; CDR3 protein: CAWSGTPSGRALSYEQYF; J gene: TRBJ2-7; clone size: few; V gene: TRBV30; D gene: TRBD2; CDR3 length: 18
CDR3 DNA: TGTGCCAGCAGCCCAGGGGAGGGCTACGAGCAGTACTTC; CDR3 protein: CASSPGEGYEQYF; J gene: TRBJ2-7; clone size: few; V gene: TRBV27; D gene: .; CDR3 length: 13
CDR3 DNA: TGTGCCAGCAGCTTGGGCAGGGACCATTACAATGAGCAGTTCTTC; CDR3 protein: CASSLGRDHYNEQFF; J gene: TRBJ2-1; clone size: few; V gene: TRBV5-4; D gene: .; CDR3 length: 15
CDR3 DNA: TGTGCCAGCAGCCAACGAGAGAGGAGTTACGAGCAGTACTTC; CDR3 protein: CASSQRERSYEQYF; J gene: TRBJ2-7; clone size: .; V gene: TRBV14; D gene: .; CDR3 length: 14
CDR3 DNA: TGCGCCAGCAGCTTGGGCCCAAACCCCAGCGGCACCTACGAGCAGTACTTC; CDR3 protein: CASSLGPNPSGTYEQYF; J gene: TRBJ2-7; clone size: many; V gene: TRBV5-1; D gene: .; CDR3 length: 17
CDR3 DNA: TGCGCCAGCAGCTTTAACAGGACCCGGCGCCCCTCCCAAGAGACCCAGTACTTC; CDR3 protein: CASSFNRTRRPSQETQYF; J gene: TRBJ2-5; clone size: many; V gene: TRBV5-1; D gene: .; CDR3 length: 18
CDR3 DNA: TGCAGTGCTAGAGATCTGGGACAGGGGGCCGGAGAGACCCAGTACTTC; CDR3 protein: CSARDLGQGAGETQYF; J gene: TRBJ2-5; clone size: few; V gene: TRBV20-1; D gene: TRBD1; CDR3 length: 16
CDR3 DNA: TGCGCCAGCAGCCAGATTGCAACTAATGAAAAACTGTTTTTT; CDR3 protein: CASSQIATNEKLFF; J gene: TRBJ1-4; clone size: .; V gene: TRBV5-1; D gene: .; CDR3 length: 14
CDR3 DNA: TGTGCCAGCAGTGTGGAGCTTCAGATCGCCTACGAGCAGTACTTC; CDR3 protein: CASSVELQIAYEQYF; J gene: TRBJ2-7; clone size: many; V gene: TRBV2; D gene: .; CDR3 length: 15
CDR3 DNA: TGTGCCAGCAGGGGGGGACAAATGCTCACCGGGGAGCTGTTTTTT; CDR3 protein: CASRGGQMLTGELFF; J gene: TRBJ2-2; clone size: many; V gene: TRBV12-3/TRBV12-4; D gene: .; CDR3 length: 15
CDR3 DNA: TGTGCCAGCAGCTTAGAGGGGACCGGGGAGCTGTTTTTT; CDR3 protein: CASSLEGTGELFF; J gene: TRBJ2-2; clone size: many; V gene: TRBV5-1; D gene: .; CDR3 length: 13
CDR3 DNA: TGTGCCAGCAGTTTAAGGGTCAGTTTCACTGAAGCTTTCTTT; CDR3 protein: CASSLRVSFTEAFF; J gene: TRBJ1-1; clone size: many; V gene: TRBV28; D gene: .; CDR3 length: 14
CDR3 DNA: TGTGCCTCCAGCCAAGCGGGAGGGCCGAGAAGGAGGGATACGCAGTATTTT; CDR3 protein: CASSQAGGPRRRDTQYF; J gene: TRBJ2-3; clone size: many; V gene: TRBV27; D gene: TRBD2; CDR3 length: 17
CDR3 DNA: TGTGCCAGCAGTGAAATTTCACCCCGCACTGAAGCTTTCTTT; CDR3 protein: CASSEISPRTEAFF; J gene: TRBJ1-1; clone size: many; V gene: TRBV6-1; D gene: .; CDR3 length: 14